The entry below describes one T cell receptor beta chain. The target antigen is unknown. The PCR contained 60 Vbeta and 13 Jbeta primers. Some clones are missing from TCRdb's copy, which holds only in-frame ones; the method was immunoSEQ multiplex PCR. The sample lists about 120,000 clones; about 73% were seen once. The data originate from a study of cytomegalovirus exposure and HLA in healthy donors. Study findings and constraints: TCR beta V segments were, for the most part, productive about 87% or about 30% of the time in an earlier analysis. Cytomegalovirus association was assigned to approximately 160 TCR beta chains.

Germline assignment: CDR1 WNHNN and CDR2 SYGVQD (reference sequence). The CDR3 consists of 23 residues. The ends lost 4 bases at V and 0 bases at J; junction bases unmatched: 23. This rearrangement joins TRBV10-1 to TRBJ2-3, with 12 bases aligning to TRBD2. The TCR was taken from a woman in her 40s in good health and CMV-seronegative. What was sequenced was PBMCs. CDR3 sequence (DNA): TGCGCCAGCAGTGGACTGACTAGCGGGGGCCAAGAAATAGAAAAGAGCAGCACAGATACGCAGTATTTT. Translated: CASSGLTSGGQEIEKSSTDTQYF.